This passage covers 3 T cell receptor beta chains from one sample sequenced in a study of T-cell memory formation after mild COVID-19 (dated by TCRdb to the early 2020s). Receptor amplification or capture employed 5' RACE. The reads were generated on an Illumina NovaSeq 6000. TCRdb cleaned the public reads at Q25 with fastp, built clones with MiXCR and kept in-frame beta chains. Each entry is one CDR3 protein sequence, shown with its most common DNA and genes. The sample table records fewer than 50,000 distinct CDR3 sequences; around 6.3% of these occur just once. The top ten constitute roughly 0.79% of the sample. Sequencing input: PBMCs or a T cell subset sorted from them (not recorded which). The source is an adult who had mild COVID-19 (a few samples of this study predate the infection). The sample titles of this study are shuffled in the database, so cell type and time point are left out.

This clonotype occurred many times. The V gene is TRBV5-1, the J gene TRBJ1-2; D is ambiguous. The CDR3 loop spans 15 amino acids. V was trimmed by 2 bases and J by 0 bases, leaving 11 bases between them. Germline V gene lookup returns CDR1 SGHRS and CDR2 YFSETQ. The CDR3 protein is CASSLNSPSNYGYTF. The CDR3 region has the DNA TGCGCCAGCAGCTTAAACAGTCCCTCTAACTATGGCTACACCTTC. The full variable domain, with the rest looked up from reference TRBV5-1 and TRBJ1-2, is KAGVTQTPRYLIKTRGQQVTLSCSPISGHRSVSWYQQTPGQGLQFLFEYFSETQRNKGNFPGRFSGRQFSNSRSEMNVSTLELGDSALYLCASSLNSPSNYGYTFGSGTRLTVV.

This clonotype has ten or more counts. J is TRBJ2-6 and V is TRBV7-3; D is tentatively TRBD1 or TRBD2 (5 bases each). The CDR3 contains 18 residues. Trimming took off 5 bases at V and 0 bases at J, with 17 bases between the two ends. The germline V gene has CDR1 SGHTA and CDR2 FQGTGA. The CDR3 region is CASSEPGTGLSGANVLTF. The DNA of the CDR3 is TGTGCCAGCAGCGAGCCCGGGACGGGCCTCTCTGGGGCCAACGTCCTGACTTTC.

This sequence joins TRBV19 and TRBJ2-1, with 10 bases aligning to TRBD2. Germline-derived CDR1 and CDR2 are LNHDA and SQIVND (reference sequence). This CDR3 contains 14 residues. Unmatched junction bases numbered 3, after V lost 4 bases and J lost 6 bases. Written as DNA, the CDR3 is TGTGCCAGTAGTACTGGACTAGCGGCCAATGAGCAGTTCTTC. Translated: CASSTGLAANEQFF.